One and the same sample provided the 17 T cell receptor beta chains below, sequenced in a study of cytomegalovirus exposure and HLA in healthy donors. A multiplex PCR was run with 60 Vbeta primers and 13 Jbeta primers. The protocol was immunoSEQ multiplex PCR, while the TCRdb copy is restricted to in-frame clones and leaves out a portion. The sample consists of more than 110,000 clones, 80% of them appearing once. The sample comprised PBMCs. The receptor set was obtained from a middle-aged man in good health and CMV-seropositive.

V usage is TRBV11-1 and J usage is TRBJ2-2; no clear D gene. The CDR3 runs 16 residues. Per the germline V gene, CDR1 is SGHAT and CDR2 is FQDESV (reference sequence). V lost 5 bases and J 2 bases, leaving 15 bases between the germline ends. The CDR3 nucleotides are TGTGCCAGCAGCCCGAGCAGACGACTTAACACCGGGGAGCTGTTTTTT. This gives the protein CASSPSRRLNTGELFF. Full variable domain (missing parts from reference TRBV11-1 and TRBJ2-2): EAEVAQSPRYKITEKSQAVAFWCDPISGHATLYWYRQILGQGPELLVQFQDESVVDDSQLPKDRFSAERLKGVDSTLKIQPAELGDSAMYLCASSPSRRLNTGELFFGEGSRLTVL.

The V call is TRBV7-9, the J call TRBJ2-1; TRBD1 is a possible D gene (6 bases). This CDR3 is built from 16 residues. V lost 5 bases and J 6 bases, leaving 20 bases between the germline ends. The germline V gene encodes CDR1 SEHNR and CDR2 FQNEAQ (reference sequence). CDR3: CASSKGSLGAGNEQFF. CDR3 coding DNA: TGTGCCAGCAGCAAGGGCTCCCTGGGGGCCGGCAATGAGCAGTTCTTC.

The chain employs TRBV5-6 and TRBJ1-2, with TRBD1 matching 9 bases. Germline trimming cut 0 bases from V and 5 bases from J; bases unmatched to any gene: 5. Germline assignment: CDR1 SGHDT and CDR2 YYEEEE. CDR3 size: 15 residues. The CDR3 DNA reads TGTGCCAGCAGCTTGGAACAGGGGGCTCGTTATGGCTACACCTTC. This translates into CASSLEQGARYGYTF.

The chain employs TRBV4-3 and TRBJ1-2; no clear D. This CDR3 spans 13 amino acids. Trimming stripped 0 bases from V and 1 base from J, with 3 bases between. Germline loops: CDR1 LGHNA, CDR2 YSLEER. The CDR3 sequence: CASSQEYNYGYTF. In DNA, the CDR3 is TGCGCCAGCAGCCAAGAATATAACTATGGCTACACCTTC.

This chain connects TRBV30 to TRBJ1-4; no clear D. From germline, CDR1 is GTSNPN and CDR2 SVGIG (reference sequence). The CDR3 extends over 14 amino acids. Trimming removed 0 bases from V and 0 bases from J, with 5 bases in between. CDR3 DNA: TGTGCCTGGAGTGTGCAGGCAACTAATGAAAAACTGTTTTTT. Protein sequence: CAWSVQATNEKLFF.

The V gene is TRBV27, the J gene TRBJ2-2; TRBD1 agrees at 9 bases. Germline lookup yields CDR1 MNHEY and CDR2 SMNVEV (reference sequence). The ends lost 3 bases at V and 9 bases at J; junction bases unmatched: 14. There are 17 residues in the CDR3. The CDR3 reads CASSFLGGTGKKRELFF. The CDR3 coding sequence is TGTGCCAGCAGTTTCTTGGGCGGGACAGGGAAAAAGAGGGAGCTGTTTTTT.

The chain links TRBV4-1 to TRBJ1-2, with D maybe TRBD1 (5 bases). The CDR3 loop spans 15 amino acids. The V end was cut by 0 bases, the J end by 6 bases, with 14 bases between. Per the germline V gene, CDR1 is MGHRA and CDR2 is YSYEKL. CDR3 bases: TGCGCCAGCAGCCAAGATCGTTGGGCAGGGAATGGCTACACCTTC. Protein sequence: CASSQDRWAGNGYTF.

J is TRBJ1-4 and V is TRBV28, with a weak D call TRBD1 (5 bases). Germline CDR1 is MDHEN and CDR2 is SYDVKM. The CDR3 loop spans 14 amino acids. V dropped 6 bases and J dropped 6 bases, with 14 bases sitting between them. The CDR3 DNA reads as TGTGCCAGCAGGAACCACAGGACATATGAAAAACTGTTTTTT. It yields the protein CASRNHRTYEKLFF.

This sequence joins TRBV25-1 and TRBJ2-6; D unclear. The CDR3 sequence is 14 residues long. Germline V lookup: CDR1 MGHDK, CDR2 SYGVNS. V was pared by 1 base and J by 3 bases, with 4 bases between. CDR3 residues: CASSESGGANVLTF. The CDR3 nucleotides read TGTGCCAGCAGTGAATCGGGTGGGGCCAACGTCCTGACTTTC.

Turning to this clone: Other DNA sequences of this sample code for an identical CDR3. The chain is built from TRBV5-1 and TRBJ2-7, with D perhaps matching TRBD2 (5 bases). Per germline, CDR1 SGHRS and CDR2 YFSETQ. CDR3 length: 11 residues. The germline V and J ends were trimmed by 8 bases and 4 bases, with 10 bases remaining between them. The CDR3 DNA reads TGCGCCAGTTCCCCGGGGTACGAGCAGTACTTC. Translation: CASSPGYEQYF.

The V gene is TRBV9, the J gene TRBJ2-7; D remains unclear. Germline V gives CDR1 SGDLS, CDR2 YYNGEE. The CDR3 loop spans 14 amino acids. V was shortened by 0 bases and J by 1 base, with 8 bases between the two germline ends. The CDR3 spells CASSVASKSYEQYF. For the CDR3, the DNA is TGTGCCAGCAGCGTAGCGAGTAAATCCTACGAGCAGTACTTC. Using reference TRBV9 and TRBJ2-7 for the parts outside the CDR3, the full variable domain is DSGVTQTPKHLITATGQRVTLRCSPRSGDLSVYWYQQSLDQGLQFLIQYYNGEERAKGNILERFSAQQFPDLHSELNLSSLELGDSALYFCASSVASKSYEQYFGPGTRLTVT.

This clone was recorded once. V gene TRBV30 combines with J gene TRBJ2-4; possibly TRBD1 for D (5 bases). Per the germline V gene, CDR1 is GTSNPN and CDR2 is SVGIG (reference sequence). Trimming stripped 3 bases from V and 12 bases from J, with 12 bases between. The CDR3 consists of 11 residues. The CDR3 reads CAWSGTGYQYF. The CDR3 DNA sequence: TGTGCCTGGAGCGGAACAGGTTATCAGTACTTC.

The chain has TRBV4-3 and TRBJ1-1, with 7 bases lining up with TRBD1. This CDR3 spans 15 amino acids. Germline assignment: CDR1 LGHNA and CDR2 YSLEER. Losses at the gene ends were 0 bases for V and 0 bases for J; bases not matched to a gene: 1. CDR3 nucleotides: TGCGCCAGCAGCCAAGAGACAGGGTTGAACACTGAAGCTTTCTTT. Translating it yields CASSQETGLNTEAFF.

The CDR3 sequence: CASSRVPGSATEAFF. The CDR3 nucleotides read TGTGCCAGCAGCAGAGTTCCGGGATCAGCCACTGAAGCTTTCTTT. The chain combines TRBV7-9 with TRBJ1-1; no reliable D call. The V and J ends lost 5 bases and 4 bases respectively, with 17 bases between them. The CDR3 totals 15 residues. Germline V gene lookup returns CDR1 SEHNR and CDR2 FQNEAQ (reference sequence).

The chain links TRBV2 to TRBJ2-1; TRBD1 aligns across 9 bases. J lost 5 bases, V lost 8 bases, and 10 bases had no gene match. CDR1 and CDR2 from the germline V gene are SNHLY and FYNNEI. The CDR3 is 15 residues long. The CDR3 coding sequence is TGTGCCAGCCTTACACAGGGGGCGAGGGACAATGAGCAGTTCTTC. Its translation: CASLTQGARDNEQFF.

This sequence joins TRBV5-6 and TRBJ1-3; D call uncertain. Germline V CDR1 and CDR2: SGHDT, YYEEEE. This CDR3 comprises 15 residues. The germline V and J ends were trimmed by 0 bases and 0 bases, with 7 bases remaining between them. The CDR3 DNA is TGTGCCAGCAGCTTGGGAGAATACTCTGGAAACACCATATATTTT. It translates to CASSLGEYSGNTIYF.

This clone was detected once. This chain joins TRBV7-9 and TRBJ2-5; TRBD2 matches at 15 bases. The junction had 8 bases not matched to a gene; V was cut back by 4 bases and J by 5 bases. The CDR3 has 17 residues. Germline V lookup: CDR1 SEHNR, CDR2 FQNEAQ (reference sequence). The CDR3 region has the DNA TGTGCCAGCAGCTCTCGGACTAGCGGGGGGGCCTGGGAGACCCAGTACTTC. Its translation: CASSSRTSGGAWETQYF.